The T cell receptor (beta chain) described here comes from a study of OX40 agonist ivuxolimab in advanced cancers. Study-wide findings and caveats: Partial responders treated at 0.1-3.0 mg/kg exhibited clonal expansion among the lowest measured. CD8+ T cells averaged more expanded clones than CD4+.

The assay was immunoSEQ multiplex PCR, and TCRdb's table has in-frame clones only and misses some. The repertoire holds tens of thousands of clones, 60% to 85% seen once, with 20% to 25% in the top ten. The CDR3 length is 15 residues. The germline V and J ends were trimmed by 4 bases and 0 bases, with 12 bases remaining between them. From germline, CDR1 is SEHNR and CDR2 FQNEAQ (reference sequence). Peripheral blood came from all dose cohorts at three timepoints. A note on this clone: Its antigen remains unidentified.

This chain links TRBV7-9 with TRBJ1-1, with D possibly being TRBD1 (5 bases). The sample in question was CD4+ or CD8+ T cells sorted from blood, obtained in a trial of the OX40 agonist ivuxolimab. The clonotype comes from an adult with an advanced solid tumor such as melanoma, head and neck, liver or kidney cancer. In DNA, the CDR3 is TGTGCCAGCAGCTCCCAGGGAACAATGAACACTGAAGCTTTCTTT. It codes for CASSSQGTMNTEAFF.